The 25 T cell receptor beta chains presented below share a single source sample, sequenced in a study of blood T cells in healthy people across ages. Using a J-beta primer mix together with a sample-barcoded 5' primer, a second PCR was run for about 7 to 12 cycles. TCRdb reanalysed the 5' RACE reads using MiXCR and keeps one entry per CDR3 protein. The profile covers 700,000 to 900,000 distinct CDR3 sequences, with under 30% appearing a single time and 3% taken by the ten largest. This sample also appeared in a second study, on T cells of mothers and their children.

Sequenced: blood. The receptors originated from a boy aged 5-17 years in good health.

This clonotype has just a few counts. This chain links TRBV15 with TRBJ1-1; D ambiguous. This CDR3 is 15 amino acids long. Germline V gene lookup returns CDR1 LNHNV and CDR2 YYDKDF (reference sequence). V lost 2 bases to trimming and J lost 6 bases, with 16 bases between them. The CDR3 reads CATSRQDPDKAEAFF. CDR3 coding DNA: TGTGCCACCAGCAGACAGGATCCAGATAAGGCTGAAGCTTTCTTT.

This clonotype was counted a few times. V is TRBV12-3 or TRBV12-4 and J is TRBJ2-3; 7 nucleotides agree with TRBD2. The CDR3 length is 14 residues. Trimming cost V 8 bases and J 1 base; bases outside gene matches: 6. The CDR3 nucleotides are TGTGCCAGCGTAGATCGGGGGGGCACAGATACGCAGTATTTT. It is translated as CASVDRGGTDTQYF.

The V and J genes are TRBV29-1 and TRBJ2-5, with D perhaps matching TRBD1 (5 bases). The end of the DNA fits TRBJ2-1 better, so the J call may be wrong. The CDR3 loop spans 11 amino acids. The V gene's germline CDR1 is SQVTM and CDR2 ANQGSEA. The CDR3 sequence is CSVEGQSGQFF. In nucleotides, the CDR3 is TGCAGCGTTGAGGGGCAAAGTGGGCAGTTCTTC.

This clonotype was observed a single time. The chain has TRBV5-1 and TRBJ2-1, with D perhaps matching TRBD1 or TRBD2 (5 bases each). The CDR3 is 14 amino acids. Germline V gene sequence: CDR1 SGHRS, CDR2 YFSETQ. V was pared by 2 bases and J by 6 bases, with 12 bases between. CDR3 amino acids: CASSFPIGANEQFF. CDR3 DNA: TGCGCCAGCAGCTTTCCCATCGGGGCCAATGAGCAGTTCTTC. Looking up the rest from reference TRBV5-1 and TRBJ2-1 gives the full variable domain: KAGVTQTPRYLIKTRGQQVTLSCSPISGHRSVSWYQQTPGQGLQFLFEYFSETQRNKGNFPGRFSGRQFSNSRSEMNVSTLELGDSALYLCASSFPIGANEQFFGPGTRLTVL.

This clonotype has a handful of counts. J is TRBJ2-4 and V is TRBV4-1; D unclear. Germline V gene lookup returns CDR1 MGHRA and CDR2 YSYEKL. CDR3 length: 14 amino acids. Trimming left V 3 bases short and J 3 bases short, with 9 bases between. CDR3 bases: TGCGCCAGCAGCCATCTAGTGGGCAAAAACATTCAGTACTTC. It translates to CASSHLVGKNIQYF.

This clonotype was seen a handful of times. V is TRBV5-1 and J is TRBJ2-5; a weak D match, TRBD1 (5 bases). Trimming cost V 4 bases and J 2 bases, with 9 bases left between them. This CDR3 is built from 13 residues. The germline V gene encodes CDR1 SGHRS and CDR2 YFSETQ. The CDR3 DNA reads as TGCGCCAGCAGCACCAGACAGCAAGAGACCCAGTACTTC. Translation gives CASSTRQQETQYF.

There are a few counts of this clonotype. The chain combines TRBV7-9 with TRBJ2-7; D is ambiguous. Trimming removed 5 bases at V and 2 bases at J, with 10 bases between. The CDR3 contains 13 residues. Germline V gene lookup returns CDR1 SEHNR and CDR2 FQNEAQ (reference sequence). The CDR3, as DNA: TGTGCCAGCAGCCCCCCGGGCCCCTACGAGCAGTACTTC. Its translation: CASSPPGPYEQYF.

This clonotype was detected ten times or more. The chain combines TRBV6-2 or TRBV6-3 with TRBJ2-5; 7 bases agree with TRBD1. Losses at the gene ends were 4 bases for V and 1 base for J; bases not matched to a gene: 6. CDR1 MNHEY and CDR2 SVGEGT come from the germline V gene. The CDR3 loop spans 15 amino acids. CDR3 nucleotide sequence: TGTGCCAGCAGTTCCGGACAGGCCTTCCAAGAGACCCAGTACTTC. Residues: CASSSGQAFQETQYF.

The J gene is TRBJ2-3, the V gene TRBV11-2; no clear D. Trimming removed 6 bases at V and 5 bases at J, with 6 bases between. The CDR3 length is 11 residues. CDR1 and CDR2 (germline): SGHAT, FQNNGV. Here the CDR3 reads CASRAQDTQYF. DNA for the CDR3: TGTGCCAGCAGGGCGCAAGATACGCAGTATTTT. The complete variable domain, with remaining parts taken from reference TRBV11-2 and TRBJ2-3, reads EAGVAQSPRYKIIEKRQSVAFWCNPISGHATLYWYQQILGQGPKLLIQFQNNGVVDDSQLPKDRFSAERLKGVDSTLKIQPAKLEDSAVYLCASRAQDTQYFGPGTRLTVL.

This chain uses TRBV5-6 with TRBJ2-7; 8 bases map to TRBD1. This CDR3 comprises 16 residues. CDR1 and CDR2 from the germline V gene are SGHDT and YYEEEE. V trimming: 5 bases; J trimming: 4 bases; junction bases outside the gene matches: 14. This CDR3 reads CASSPDQGQALYEQYF. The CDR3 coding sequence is TGTGCCAGCAGTCCCGATCAGGGACAGGCCTTATACGAGCAGTACTTC.

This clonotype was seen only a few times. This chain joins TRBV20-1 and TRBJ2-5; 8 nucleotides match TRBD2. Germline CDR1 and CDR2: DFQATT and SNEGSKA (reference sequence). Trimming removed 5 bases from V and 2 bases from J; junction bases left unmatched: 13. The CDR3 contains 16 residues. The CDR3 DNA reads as TGCAGTGCTGCCGGTGGGGCGGGGGGCTATCAAGAGACCCAGTACTTC. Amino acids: CSAAGGAGGYQETQYF.

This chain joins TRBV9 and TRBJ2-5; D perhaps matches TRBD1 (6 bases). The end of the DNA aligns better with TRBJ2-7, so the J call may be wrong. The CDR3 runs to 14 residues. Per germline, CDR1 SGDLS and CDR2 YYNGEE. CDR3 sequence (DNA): TGTGCCAGCAGCGTAGACCACAGGGCTTACGAGCAGTACTTC. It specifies CASSVDHRAYEQYF.

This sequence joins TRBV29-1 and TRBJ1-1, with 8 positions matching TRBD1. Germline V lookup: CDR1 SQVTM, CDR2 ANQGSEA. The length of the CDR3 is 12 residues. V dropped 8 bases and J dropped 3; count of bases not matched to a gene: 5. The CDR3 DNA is TGCAGCACAAAACAGGGGGACACTGAAGCTTTCTTT. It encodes CSTKQGDTEAFF.

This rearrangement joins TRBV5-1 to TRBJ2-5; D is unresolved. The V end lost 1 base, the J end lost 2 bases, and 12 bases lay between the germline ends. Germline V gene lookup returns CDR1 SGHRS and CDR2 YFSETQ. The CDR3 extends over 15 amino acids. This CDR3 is CASSLYAVRQETQYF. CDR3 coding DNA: TGCGCCAGCAGCTTGTACGCGGTCCGGCAAGAGACCCAGTACTTC.

CDR3 protein: CASSDRTGGGYTF. Here the CDR3 DNA reads TGTGCCAGCAGTGACAGGACAGGGGGTGGCTACACCTTC. This chain connects TRBV25-1 to TRBJ1-2; TRBD1 matches at 10 bases. This CDR3 region has 13 residues. Germline V gene lookup returns CDR1 MGHDK and CDR2 SYGVNS. V shed 3 bases, J shed 7 bases, and the junction held 2 bases outside the gene matches.

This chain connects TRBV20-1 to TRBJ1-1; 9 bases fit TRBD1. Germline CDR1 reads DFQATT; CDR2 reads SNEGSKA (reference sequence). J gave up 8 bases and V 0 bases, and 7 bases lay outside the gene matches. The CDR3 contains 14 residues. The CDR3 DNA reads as TGCAGTGCTAGAGATAGTACAGGGGGCGTAGAAGCTTTCTTT. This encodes CSARDSTGGVEAFF.

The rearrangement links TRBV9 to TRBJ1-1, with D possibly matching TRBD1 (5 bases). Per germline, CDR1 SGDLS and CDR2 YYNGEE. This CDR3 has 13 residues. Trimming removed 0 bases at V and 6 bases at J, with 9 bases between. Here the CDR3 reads CASSVGGAAEAFF. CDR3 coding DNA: TGTGCCAGCAGCGTAGGTGGGGCGGCTGAAGCTTTCTTT.

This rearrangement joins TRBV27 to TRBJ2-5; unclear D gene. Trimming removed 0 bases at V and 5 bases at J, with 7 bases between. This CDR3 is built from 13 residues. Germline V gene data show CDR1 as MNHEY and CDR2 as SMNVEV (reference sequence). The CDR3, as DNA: TGTGCCAGCAGTTTATCGGTCTTGGAGACCCAGTACTTC. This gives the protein CASSLSVLETQYF.

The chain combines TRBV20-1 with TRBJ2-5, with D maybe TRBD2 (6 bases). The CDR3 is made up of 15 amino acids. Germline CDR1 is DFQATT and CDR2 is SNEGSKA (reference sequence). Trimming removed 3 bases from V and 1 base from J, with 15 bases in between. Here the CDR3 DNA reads TGCAGTGCTAGTGCCGGACCTAGCGCCCAAGAGACCCAGTACTTC. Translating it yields CSASAGPSAQETQYF.

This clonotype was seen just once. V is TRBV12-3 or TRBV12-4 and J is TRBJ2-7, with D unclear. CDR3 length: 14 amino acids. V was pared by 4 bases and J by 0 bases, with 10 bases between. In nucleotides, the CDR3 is TGTGCCAGCAGTTCGTATGTGAGCTCCTACGAGCAGTACTTC. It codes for CASSSYVSSYEQYF.

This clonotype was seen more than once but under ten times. CDR3 sequence reads: CASSSGGGNRPYNEQFF. In nucleotides, the CDR3 is TGTGCCAGCAGCTCTGGGGGTGGGAACCGTCCCTACAATGAGCAGTTCTTC. J is TRBJ2-1 and V is TRBV12-3 or TRBV12-4; D possibly matches TRBD1 or TRBD2 (5 bases each). The CDR3 is 17 amino acids. Trimming took off 6 bases at V and 2 bases at J, with 20 bases between the two ends.

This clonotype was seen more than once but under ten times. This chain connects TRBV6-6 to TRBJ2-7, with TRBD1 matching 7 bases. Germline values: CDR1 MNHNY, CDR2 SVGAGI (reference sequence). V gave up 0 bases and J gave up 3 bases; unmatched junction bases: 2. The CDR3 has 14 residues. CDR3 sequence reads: CASSYSDRVYEQYF. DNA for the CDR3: TGTGCCAGCAGTTACTCCGACAGGGTCTACGAGCAGTACTTC.

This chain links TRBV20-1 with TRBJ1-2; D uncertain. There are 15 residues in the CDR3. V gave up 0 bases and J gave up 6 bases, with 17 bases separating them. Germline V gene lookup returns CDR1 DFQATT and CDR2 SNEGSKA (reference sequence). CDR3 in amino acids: CSARDLPAPGNGYTF. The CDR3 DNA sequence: TGCAGTGCTAGAGATCTCCCGGCCCCGGGGAATGGCTACACCTTC.

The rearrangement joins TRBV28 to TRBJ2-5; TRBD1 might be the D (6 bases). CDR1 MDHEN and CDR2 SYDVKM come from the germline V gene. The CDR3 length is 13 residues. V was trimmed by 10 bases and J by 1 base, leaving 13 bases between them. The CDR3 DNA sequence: TGTGCCACCCAGACAGGCCCCCAAGAGACCCAGTACTTC. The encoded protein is CATQTGPQETQYF.

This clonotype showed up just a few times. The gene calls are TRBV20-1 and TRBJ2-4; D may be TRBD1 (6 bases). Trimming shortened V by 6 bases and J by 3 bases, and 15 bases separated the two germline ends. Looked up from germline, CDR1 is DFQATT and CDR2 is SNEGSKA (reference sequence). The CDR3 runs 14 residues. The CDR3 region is CSAYSGDGKNIQYF. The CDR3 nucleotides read TGCAGTGCCTACTCAGGGGACGGCAAAAACATTCAGTACTTC.